This passage covers 32 T cell receptor beta chains from one sample sequenced in a study of T cells in localized non-small cell lung cancer (dated by TCRdb to 2020 to 2021). Library creation used the immunoSEQ multiplex PCR assay. The table was pulled from immuneACCESS by TCRdb, which kept in-frame rearrangements only. Such tables lose some clones; where checked, under half of the loss comes from unresolved V genes, and the rest has no known cause. Present in this sample are tens of thousands of clones, around 90% of which were seen just once. In total, the top ten clones hold 2.5% to 3% of the sample. This specimen consisted of peripheral blood, obtained before any cancer treatment. The receptor set was obtained from a woman aged 35 to 69 with stage I lung adenocarcinoma.

Notes on this clone: An end of the junction does not agree with germline; a read error may underlie this. This rearrangement joins TRBV18 to TRBJ2-7; tentatively, D is TRBD2 (6 bases). Per the germline V gene, CDR1 is KGHSH and CDR2 is LQKENI. The CDR3 runs 13 residues. The CDR3 region is CASSRGTQGLLSF. CDR3 DNA: TGTGCCAGCTCACGAGGGACTCAAGGCCTTCTTTCCTTC.

The gene calls are TRBV5-1 and TRBJ2-7; D is uncertain. V gave up 0 bases and J gave up 4 bases, with 11 bases separating them. Germline V gene sequence: CDR1 SGHRS, CDR2 YFSETQ. This CDR3 has 14 amino acids. As DNA, the CDR3 is TGCGCCAGCAGCTTGGCACCCCCATATTACGAGCAGTACTTC. Its protein is CASSLAPPYYEQYF.

This rearrangement joins TRBV4-2 to TRBJ2-1, with 8 positions matching TRBD2. The length of the CDR3 is 16 residues. Per germline, CDR1 LGHNA and CDR2 YNFKEQ. With 0 bases clipped from V and 7 bases from J, the junction kept 8 bases outside the gene matches. Here the CDR3 DNA reads TGTGCCAGCAGCCAAGATCCACTAGCGGAGCTTAATGAGCAGTTCTTC. This encodes CASSQDPLAELNEQFF.

The V and J genes are TRBV30 and TRBJ2-7; D is unclear. The germline V and J ends were trimmed by 2 bases and 6 bases, with 23 bases remaining between them. This CDR3 comprises 16 residues. CDR1 and CDR2 from the germline V gene are GTSNPN and SVGIG (reference sequence). The CDR3 bases are TGTGCCTGGAGTAGGGATTTAATTCCTAGAGGTGGCGAGCAGTACTTC. Its protein is CAWSRDLIPRGGEQYF.

This chain connects TRBV7-9 to TRBJ2-2; D perhaps matches TRBD1 (6 bases). The CDR3 runs 16 residues. Germline-derived CDR1 and CDR2 are SEHNR and FQNEAQ (reference sequence). With 6 bases removed from V and 5 bases from J, the gap between germline ends came to 19 bases. The CDR3 is CASSFTTGMGTGELFF. CDR3 bases: TGTGCCAGCAGTTTTACTACAGGGATGGGGACCGGGGAGCTGTTTTTT.

This rearrangement joins TRBV5-1 to TRBJ2-7; D not certain. V lost 2 bases and J 0 bases, leaving 12 bases between the germline ends. The CDR3 is made up of 15 amino acids. Germline V gene sequence: CDR1 SGHRS, CDR2 YFSETQ. CDR3 protein: CASSFSDGNSYEQYF. For the CDR3, the DNA is TGCGCCAGCAGCTTCTCAGACGGAAACTCCTACGAGCAGTACTTC.

The chain combines TRBV2 with TRBJ1-4, with 9 bases that match TRBD1. Germline V gene sequence: CDR1 SNHLY, CDR2 FYNNEI. The CDR3 spans 15 residues. V lost 5 bases and J lost 7; bases outside the gene matches: 8. In DNA, the CDR3 is TGTGCCAGCAGTAGACAGGGGGTTGATGGTGAAAAACTGTTTTTT. It encodes CASSRQGVDGEKLFF.

The chain couples TRBV5-4 to TRBJ2-7; D is undetermined. The CDR3 covers 12 residues. CDR1 and CDR2 (germline): SGHNT, YYREEE (reference sequence). V was cut by 1 base and J by 2 bases, with 4 bases left in between. Here the CDR3 DNA reads TGTGCCAGCAGCTTGTACCCCTACGAGCAGTACTTC. It specifies CASSLYPYEQYF. The full variable domain, rest sourced from reference TRBV5-4 and TRBJ2-7, is ETGVTQSPTHLIKTRGQQVTLRCSSQSGHNTVSWYQQALGQGPQFIFQYYREEENGRGNFPPRFSGLQFPNYSSELNVNALELDDSALYLCASSLYPYEQYFGPGTRLTVT.

The rearrangement links TRBV6-1 to TRBJ2-1; 10 positions agree with TRBD1. CDR3 size: 13 residues. In germline, CDR1 is MNHNS, CDR2 SASEGT. With V trimmed by 6 bases and J by 6 bases, 2 bases remained unmatched. The CDR3 spells CASSRTGGNEQFF. The CDR3, as DNA: TGTGCCAGCAGCAGGACAGGGGGCAATGAGCAGTTCTTC.

The V gene is TRBV2, the J gene TRBJ2-1; D may be TRBD2 (6 bases). V was clipped by 4 bases and J by 4 bases, with 14 bases between them. The CDR3 consists of 15 residues. Germline V CDR1 and CDR2: SNHLY, FYNNEI. CDR3 in DNA: TGTGCCAGCAGTGGGGGGACTCACACTTACAATGAGCAGTTCTTC. Protein product: CASSGGTHTYNEQFF.

V usage is TRBV19 and J usage is TRBJ1-1, with D possibly TRBD1 on 5 matching bases. CDR3 size: 15 residues. CDR1 LNHDA and CDR2 SQIVND come from the germline V gene (reference sequence). V lost 5 bases to trimming and J lost 0 bases, with 13 bases between them. DNA for the CDR3: TGTGCCAGTAGTGCGCCCTGGGGCATGAACACTGAAGCTTTCTTT. It is translated as CASSAPWGMNTEAFF. The full variable domain, with the rest looked up from reference TRBV19 and TRBJ1-1, is DGGITQSPKYLFRKEGQNVTLSCEQNLNHDAMYWYRQDPGQGLRLIYYSQIVNDFQKGDIAEGYSVSREKKESFPLTVTSAQKNPTAFYLCASSAPWGMNTEAFFGQGTRLTVV.

CDR3 in DNA: TGTGCCAGCAGTTCAGGAGGGCCCTACGAGCAGTACTTC. Encoded protein: CASSSGGPYEQYF. The chain recombines TRBV28 with TRBJ2-7; the D gene is possibly TRBD2 (6 bases). Germline loops: CDR1 MDHEN, CDR2 SYDVKM. Trimming took 4 bases from V and 2 from J, leaving 9 bases between them. The CDR3 has 13 residues. Full variable domain (outside the CDR3, taken from reference TRBV28 and TRBJ2-7): DVKVTQSSRYLVKRTGEKVFLECVQDMDHENMFWYRQDPGLGLRLIYFSYDVKMKEKGDIPEGYSVSREKKERFSLILESASTNQTSMYLCASSSGGPYEQYFGPGTRLTVT.

V and J are TRBV13 and TRBJ1-1; D is perhaps TRBD1 (5 bases). Trimming took 3 bases from V and 1 from J, leaving 15 bases between them. The CDR3 extends over 16 amino acids. From germline, CDR1 is PRHDT and CDR2 FYEKMQ (reference sequence). DNA for the CDR3: TGTGCCAGCAGCTTCGGGAGCGGGACGGCGAACACTGAAGCTTTCTTT. Its protein is CASSFGSGTANTEAFF.

The chain couples TRBV5-1 to TRBJ1-4; 7 bases align to TRBD1. Germline loops: CDR1 SGHRS, CDR2 YFSETQ. The CDR3 contains 15 residues. Trimming took 0 bases from V and 7 from J; bases not matched to a gene: 6. The CDR3 reads CASSLVGGAGEKLFF. CDR3 in DNA: TGCGCCAGCAGCTTGGTAGGGGGCGCCGGTGAAAAACTGTTTTTT.

V and J are TRBV18 and TRBJ2-7; D possibly corresponds to TRBD2 (6 bases). Germline lookup yields CDR1 KGHSH and CDR2 LQKENI. V was cut by 0 bases and J by 7 bases, with 13 bases left in between. This CDR3 contains 14 residues. CDR3 in amino acids: CASSPPSGAGEQYF. The DNA of the CDR3 is TGTGCCAGCTCACCACCTTCCGGGGCGGGAGAGCAGTACTTC. Variable domain in full (rest from reference TRBV18 and TRBJ2-7): NAGVMQNPRHLVRRRGQEARLRCSPMKGHSHVYWYRQLPEEGLKFMVYLQKENIIDESGMPKERFSAEFPKEGPSILRIQQVVRGDSAAYFCASSPPSGAGEQYFGPGTRLTVT.

This rearrangement joins TRBV2 to TRBJ2-7, with TRBD2 identical over 7 bases. The junction had 12 bases not matched to a gene; V was cut back by 7 bases and J by 6 bases. The CDR3 is 14 amino acids. Germline assignment: CDR1 SNHLY and CDR2 FYNNEI. This CDR3 is CASTRPTSRPEQYF. The CDR3 DNA reads as TGTGCCAGCACCCGACCGACTAGCCGGCCCGAGCAGTACTTC.

This chain joins TRBV11-2 and TRBJ2-1, with 11 positions matching TRBD2. V trimming: 2 bases; J trimming: 4 bases; junction bases outside the gene matches: 4. Germline CDR1 is SGHAT and CDR2 is FQNNGV. CDR3 length: 16 residues. Here the CDR3 DNA reads TGTGCCAGCAGCTTACCCCTAGCGGGAGGATACAATGAGCAGTTCTTC. Residues: CASSLPLAGGYNEQFF.

CDR3 protein: CASSKTGTPYNEQFF. The CDR3 DNA reads TGTGCCAGCAGCAAGACCGGGACACCCTACAATGAGCAGTTCTTC. The chain is built from TRBV7-9 and TRBJ2-1, with D tentatively TRBD1 (6 bases). The CDR3 is made up of 15 amino acids. The V end was cut by 5 bases, the J end by 2 bases, with 13 bases between. Per germline, CDR1 SEHNR and CDR2 FQNEAQ (reference sequence).

The V and J genes are TRBV10-3 and TRBJ2-5; either TRBD1 or TRBD2 may fit D (7 bases each). The J call may be in error: the DNA end matches TRBJ2-7 better. The length of the CDR3 is 15 residues. CDR1 and CDR2 from the germline V gene are ENHRY and SYGVKD. The chain's CDR3 is CAISLQGGTVYEQYF. Written as DNA, the CDR3 is TGTGCCATCAGTTTACAGGGAGGGACAGTCTACGAGCAGTACTTC.

The chain combines TRBV6-5 with TRBJ2-7; D possibly corresponds to TRBD2 (6 bases). Germline CDR1 reads MNHEY; CDR2 reads SVGAGI. V was clipped by 4 bases and J by 3 bases, with 13 bases between them. The CDR3 is 14 residues long. CDR3 amino acids: CASSSLSGLYEQYF. CDR3 sequence (DNA): TGTGCCAGCAGTTCCCTCAGCGGGCTCTACGAGCAGTACTTC.

The V call is TRBV4-2, the J call TRBJ2-1, with 7 bases matching TRBD2. The CDR3 has 14 amino acids. Germline CDR1 and CDR2: LGHNA and YNFKEQ. V was pared by 7 bases and J by 5 bases, with 8 bases of the junction left unmatched. CDR3 in amino acids: CASTRLAGNNEQFF. Written as DNA, the CDR3 is TGTGCCAGCACCCGACTAGCTGGGAACAATGAGCAGTTCTTC.

The V gene is TRBV18, the J gene TRBJ2-1; D assignment may be TRBD1 or TRBD2 (5 bases each). V lost 2 bases and J 9 bases, leaving 14 bases between the germline ends. The germline V gene has CDR1 KGHSH and CDR2 LQKENI. The CDR3 totals 14 residues. In DNA form, the CDR3 reads TGTGCCAGCTCACCAGCCGGGACCCCGCGTGAGCAGTTCTTC. Amino acids: CASSPAGTPREQFF. The variable domain in full, with the rest retrieved from reference TRBV18 and TRBJ2-1, is NAGVMQNPRHLVRRRGQEARLRCSPMKGHSHVYWYRQLPEEGLKFMVYLQKENIIDESGMPKERFSAEFPKEGPSILRIQQVVRGDSAAYFCASSPAGTPREQFFGPGTRLTVL.

The chain carries TRBV6-5 and TRBJ1-4; TRBD1 is a possible D gene (5 bases). The CDR3 length is 15 residues. Germline V gene data show CDR1 as MNHEY and CDR2 as SVGAGI. Trimming cost V 0 bases and J 4 bases, with 9 bases left between them. In DNA, the CDR3 is TGTGCCAGCAGTTACTCGGCAGGGTATAATGAAAAACTGTTTTTT. Its protein product is CASSYSAGYNEKLFF.

The rearrangement joins TRBV13 to TRBJ2-7; D gene ambiguous. The V end lost 3 bases, the J end lost 2 bases, and 5 bases lay between the germline ends. Germline lookup yields CDR1 PRHDT and CDR2 FYEKMQ (reference sequence). The CDR3 extends over 12 amino acids. The CDR3 is CASSFSAYEQYF. In DNA form, the CDR3 reads TGTGCCAGCAGCTTTTCGGCCTACGAGCAGTACTTC.

CDR3 nucleotides: TGTGCCAGCAGCCCTACCCACACGGATTGGCAGTTCTTC. Amino acids: CASSPTHTDWQFF. The chain has TRBV11-2 and TRBJ2-1, with D unclear. V was clipped by 5 bases and J by 12 bases, with 17 bases between them. This CDR3 has 13 residues. Germline CDR1 and CDR2: SGHAT and FQNNGV.

The chain is built from TRBV13 and TRBJ2-2; 7 bases line up with TRBD2. CDR1 is PRHDT, CDR2 FYEKMQ, per germline (reference sequence). With V trimmed by 6 bases and J by 6 bases, 10 bases remained unmatched. This CDR3 has 15 residues. DNA for the CDR3: TGTGCCAGCAGACATAGCGGGTTTGCGGCCGGGGAGCTGTTTTTT. Encoded protein: CASRHSGFAAGELFF.

This chain uses TRBV20-1 with TRBJ2-1; D gene unclear. Germline V gives CDR1 DFQATT, CDR2 SNEGSKA (reference sequence). Trimming stripped 4 bases from V and 13 bases from J, with 14 bases between. There are 11 residues in the CDR3. CDR3 amino acids: CSATLTSAQFF. CDR3 bases: TGCAGTGCTACACTGACCAGCGCCCAGTTCTTC.

This chain uses TRBV28 with TRBJ2-7, with unresolved D. Germline V gene data show CDR1 as MDHEN and CDR2 as SYDVKM. V lost 4 bases and J lost 3, with 10 bases in between. The CDR3 extends over 13 amino acids. The CDR3 DNA is TGTGCCAGCAGTTCTGGACGGTTCTACGAGCAGTACTTC. Its translation is CASSSGRFYEQYF.

J is TRBJ1-1 and V is TRBV21-1; TRBD1, the table's D call, was not compared with the DNA. TRBV21-1 is deemed a pseudogene. The CDR3 sequence is 11 residues long. The CDR3 bases are TGTGCCAGCATCCCAGATACTGAAGCTTTCTTT. This codes for CASIPDTEAFF.

V gene TRBV11-2 combines with J gene TRBJ1-4; 7 nucleotides line up with TRBD1. Germline CDR1 is SGHAT and CDR2 is FQNNGV. After removal of 5 bases from V and 8 bases from J, the junction contained 8 bases not matched to a gene. The CDR3 totals 14 residues. CDR3 nucleotides: TGTGCCAGCAGCCCAGGGGCAGGGGGGGAAAAACTGTTTTTT. Protein sequence: CASSPGAGGEKLFF.

The chain links TRBV5-1 to TRBJ2-5; TRBD1 or TRBD2 may be the D gene (7 bases each). In germline, CDR1 is SGHRS, CDR2 YFSETQ. The CDR3 sequence is 15 residues long. V dropped 4 bases and J dropped 5 bases, with 18 bases sitting between them. The CDR3 region has the DNA TGCGCCAGCAGCCCCGCCAGGGGGACTACGGAGACCCAGTACTTC. Its translation: CASSPARGTTETQYF.

The chain joins TRBV6-1 to TRBJ1-5; weak D call: TRBD1 (6 bases). Germline V gives CDR1 MNHNS, CDR2 SASEGT. Trimming removed 9 bases from V and 2 bases from J, with 11 bases in between. CDR3 length: 13 residues. CDR3 DNA: TGTGCCAGTGGATGGACAGGCAATCAGCCCCAGCATTTT. Amino acids: CASGWTGNQPQHF.